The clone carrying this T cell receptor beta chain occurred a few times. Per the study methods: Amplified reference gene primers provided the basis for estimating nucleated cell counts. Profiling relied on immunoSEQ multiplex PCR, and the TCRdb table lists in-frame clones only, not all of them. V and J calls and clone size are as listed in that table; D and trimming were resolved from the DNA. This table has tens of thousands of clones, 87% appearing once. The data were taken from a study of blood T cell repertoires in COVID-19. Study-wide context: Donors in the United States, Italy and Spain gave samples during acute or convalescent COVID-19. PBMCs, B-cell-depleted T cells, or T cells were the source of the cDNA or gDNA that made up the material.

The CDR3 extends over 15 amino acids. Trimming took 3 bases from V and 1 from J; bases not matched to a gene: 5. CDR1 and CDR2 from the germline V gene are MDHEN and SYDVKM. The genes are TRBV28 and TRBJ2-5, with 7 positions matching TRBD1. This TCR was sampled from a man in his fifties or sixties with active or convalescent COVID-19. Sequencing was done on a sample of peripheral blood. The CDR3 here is CASSFKGAFQETQYF. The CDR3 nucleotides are TGTGCCAGCAGTTTCAAGGGGGCCTTCCAAGAGACCCAGTACTTC.